This TCR beta chain was obtained from a study of OX40 agonist ivuxolimab in advanced cancers. The wider study: Partial responses were observed in three patients, of whom one had hepatocellular carcinoma and two had cutaneous melanoma.

Profiling relied on immunoSEQ multiplex PCR, and the TCRdb table lists in-frame clones only, not all of them. The sample gives 25,000 to 30,000 clones, more than 65% of which show up once; approximately 10% is in the top ten. A note on this clone: Its antigen is undetermined.

CDR3 length: 16 amino acids. V shed 1 base and J 2 bases; nucleotides not matched to a gene: 8. Looked up from germline, CDR1 is SGHTA and CDR2 is FQGNSA. Study-wide points: At 0.1 to 3.0 mg/kg, CD4+ and CD8+ blood T cells expanded clonally by week 6. Some patients without response likewise showed low normalized clonal expansion.

The V call is TRBV7-2, the J call TRBJ2-7; TRBD2 aligns across 7 bases. The source was CD4+ or CD8+ T cells sorted from blood, collected in a trial of the OX40 agonist ivuxolimab. This clonotype was obtained from an adult with an advanced solid tumor such as melanoma, head and neck, liver or kidney cancer. The CDR3 here is CASSLDDGGEPYEQYF. The CDR3 DNA reads as TGTGCCAGCAGCTTAGATGATGGGGGGGAGCCCTACGAGCAGTACTTC.